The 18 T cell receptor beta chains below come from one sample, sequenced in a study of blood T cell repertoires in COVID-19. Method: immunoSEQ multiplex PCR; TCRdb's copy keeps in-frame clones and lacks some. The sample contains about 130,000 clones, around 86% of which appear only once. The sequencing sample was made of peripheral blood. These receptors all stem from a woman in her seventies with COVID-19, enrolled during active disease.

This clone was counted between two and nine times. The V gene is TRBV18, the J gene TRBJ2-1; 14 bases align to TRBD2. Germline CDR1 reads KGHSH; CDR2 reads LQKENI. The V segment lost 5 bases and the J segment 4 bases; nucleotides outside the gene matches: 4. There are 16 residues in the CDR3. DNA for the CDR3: TGTGCCAGCTCATGGACTAGCGGGGGGATATACAATGAGCAGTTCTTC. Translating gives CASSWTSGGIYNEQFF.

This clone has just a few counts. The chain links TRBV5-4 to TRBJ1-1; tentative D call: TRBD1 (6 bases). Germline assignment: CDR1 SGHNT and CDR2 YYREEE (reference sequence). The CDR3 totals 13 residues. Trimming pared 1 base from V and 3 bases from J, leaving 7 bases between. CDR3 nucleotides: TGTGCCAGCAGCTTGTCAGGGGACACTGAAGCTTTCTTT. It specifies CASSLSGDTEAFF. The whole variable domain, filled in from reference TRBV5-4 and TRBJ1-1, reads ETGVTQSPTHLIKTRGQQVTLRCSSQSGHNTVSWYQQALGQGPQFIFQYYREEENGRGNFPPRFSGLQFPNYSSELNVNALELDDSALYLCASSLSGDTEAFFGQGTRLTVV.

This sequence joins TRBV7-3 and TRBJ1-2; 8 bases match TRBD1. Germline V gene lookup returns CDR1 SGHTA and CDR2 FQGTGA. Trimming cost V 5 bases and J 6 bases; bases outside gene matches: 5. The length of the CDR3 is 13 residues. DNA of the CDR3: TGTGCCAGCAGCCCGGCAGGGGGCAATGGCTACACCTTC. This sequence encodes CASSPAGGNGYTF.

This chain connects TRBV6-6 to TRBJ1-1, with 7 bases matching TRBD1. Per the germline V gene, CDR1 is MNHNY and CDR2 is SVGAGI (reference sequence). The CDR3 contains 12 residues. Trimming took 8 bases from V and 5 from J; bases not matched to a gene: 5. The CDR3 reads CASLGQETEAFF. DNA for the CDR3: TGTGCCAGCCTTGGACAGGAGACTGAAGCTTTCTTT.

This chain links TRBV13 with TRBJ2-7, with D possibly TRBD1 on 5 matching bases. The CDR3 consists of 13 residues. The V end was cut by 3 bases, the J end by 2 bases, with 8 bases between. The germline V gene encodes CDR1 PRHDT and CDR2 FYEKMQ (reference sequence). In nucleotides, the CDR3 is TGTGCCAGCAGCTTTGACAGAACCTACGAGCAGTACTTC. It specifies CASSFDRTYEQYF.

The CDR3 sequence is CASSLDRWGSTEAFF. CDR3 nucleotide sequence: TGTGCCAGCAGCTTAGACAGGTGGGGATCGACTGAAGCTTTCTTT. J is TRBJ1-1 and V is TRBV7-9; perhaps TRBD1 as D (5 bases). Trimming took 1 base from V and 5 from J, leaving 14 bases between them. The CDR3 length is 15 residues. Per germline, CDR1 SEHNR and CDR2 FQNEAQ (reference sequence). The variable domain in full, with the rest retrieved from reference TRBV7-9 and TRBJ1-1, is DTGVSQNPRHKITKRGQNVTFRCDPISEHNRLYWYRQTLGQGPEFLTYFQNEAQLEKSRLLSDRFSAERPKGSFSTLEIQRTEQGDSAMYLCASSLDRWGSTEAFFGQGTRLTVV.

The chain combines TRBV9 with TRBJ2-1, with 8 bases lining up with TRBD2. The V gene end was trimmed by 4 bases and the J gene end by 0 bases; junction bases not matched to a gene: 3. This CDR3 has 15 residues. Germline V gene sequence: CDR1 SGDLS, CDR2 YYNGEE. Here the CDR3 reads CASSPGGDSYNEQFF. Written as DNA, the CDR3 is TGTGCCAGCAGCCCGGGGGGGGACTCCTACAATGAGCAGTTCTTC.

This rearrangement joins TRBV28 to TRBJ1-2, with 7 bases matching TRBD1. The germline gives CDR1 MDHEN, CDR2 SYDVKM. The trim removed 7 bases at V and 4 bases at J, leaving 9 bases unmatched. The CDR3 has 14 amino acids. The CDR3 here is CASNNLGTAYGYTF. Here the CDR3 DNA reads TGTGCCAGCAATAATCTTGGGACAGCCTATGGCTACACCTTC.

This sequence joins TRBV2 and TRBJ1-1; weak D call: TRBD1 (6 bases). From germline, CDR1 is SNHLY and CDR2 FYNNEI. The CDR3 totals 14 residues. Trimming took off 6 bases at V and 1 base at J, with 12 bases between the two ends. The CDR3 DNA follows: TGTGCCAGCAGAGAGGGGGTTGGGAACACTGAAGCTTTCTTT. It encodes CASREGVGNTEAFF.

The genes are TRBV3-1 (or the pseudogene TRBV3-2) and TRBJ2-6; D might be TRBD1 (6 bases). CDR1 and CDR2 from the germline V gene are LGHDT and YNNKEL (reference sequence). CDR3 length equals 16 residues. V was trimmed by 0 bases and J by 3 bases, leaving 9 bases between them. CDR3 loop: CASSQDRGIGANVLTF. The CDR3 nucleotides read TGTGCCAGCAGCCAAGATAGGGGGATTGGGGCCAACGTCCTGACTTTC.

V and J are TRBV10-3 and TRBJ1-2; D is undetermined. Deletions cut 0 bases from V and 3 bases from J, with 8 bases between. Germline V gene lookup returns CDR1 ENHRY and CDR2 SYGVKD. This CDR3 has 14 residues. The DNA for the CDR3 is TGTGCCATCAGTGAGTCCCGACAAGACTATGGCTACACCTTC. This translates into CAISESRQDYGYTF.

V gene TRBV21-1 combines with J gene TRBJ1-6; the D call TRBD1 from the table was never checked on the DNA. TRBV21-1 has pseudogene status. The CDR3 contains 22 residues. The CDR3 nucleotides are TGTGCCAGCATTTCCCCGGCAGGGGAGTCGGGATGTGCCACCTACTATAATTCACCCCTCCACTTT. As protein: CASISPAGESGCATYYNSPLHF.

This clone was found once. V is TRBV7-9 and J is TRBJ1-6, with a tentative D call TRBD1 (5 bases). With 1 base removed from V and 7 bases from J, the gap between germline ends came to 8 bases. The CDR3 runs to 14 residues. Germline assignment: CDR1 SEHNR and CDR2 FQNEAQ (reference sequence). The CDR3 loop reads CASSLGGENSPLHF. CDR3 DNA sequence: TGTGCCAGCAGCTTAGGGGGGGAAAATTCACCCCTCCACTTT.

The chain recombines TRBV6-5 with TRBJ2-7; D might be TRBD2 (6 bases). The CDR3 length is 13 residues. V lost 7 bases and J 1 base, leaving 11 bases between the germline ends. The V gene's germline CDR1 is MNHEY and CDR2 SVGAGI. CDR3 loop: CASIPAGSYEQYF. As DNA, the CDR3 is TGTGCCAGCATCCCGGCGGGGTCCTACGAGCAGTACTTC.

CDR3 amino acids: CASSMVVTVTPFGYTF. The CDR3 region has the DNA TGTGCCAGTAGTATGGTCGTGACAGTTACGCCATTTGGCTACACCTTC. The genes are TRBV19 and TRBJ1-2; a possible D gene is TRBD1 (5 bases). Per germline, CDR1 LNHDA and CDR2 SQIVND (reference sequence). The V gene lost 3 bases and the J gene lost 7 bases, with 21 bases spanning the gap. CDR3 length equals 16 residues.

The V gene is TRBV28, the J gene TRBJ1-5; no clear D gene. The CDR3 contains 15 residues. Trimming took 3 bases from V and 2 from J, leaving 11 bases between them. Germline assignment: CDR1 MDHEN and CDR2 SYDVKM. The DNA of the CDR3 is TGTGCCAGCAGTTTTTCCCAAATTGGCAATCAGCCCCAGCATTTT. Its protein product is CASSFSQIGNQPQHF.

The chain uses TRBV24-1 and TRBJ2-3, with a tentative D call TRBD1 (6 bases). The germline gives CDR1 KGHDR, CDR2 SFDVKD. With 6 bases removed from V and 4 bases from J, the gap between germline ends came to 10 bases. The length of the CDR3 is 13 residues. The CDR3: CATSRTAPDTQYF. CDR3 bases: TGTGCCACCAGTAGGACAGCCCCAGATACGCAGTATTTT.

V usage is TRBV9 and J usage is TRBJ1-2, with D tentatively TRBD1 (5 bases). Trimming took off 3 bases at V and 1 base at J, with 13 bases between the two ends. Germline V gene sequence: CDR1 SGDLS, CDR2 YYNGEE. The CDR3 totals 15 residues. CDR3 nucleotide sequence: TGTGCCAGCAGCGCCAGGGCAGGGTATAACTATGGCTACACCTTC. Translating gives CASSARAGYNYGYTF.